The text below deals with one T cell receptor beta chain. The antigen is unknown. The table came from immunoSEQ multiplex PCR; TCRdb's copy has only in-frame clones and leaves some out. The sample comprises around 80,000 clones, roughly 83% of which are singletons, and about 7% rests with the top ten. Deletions cut 8 bases from V and 4 bases from J, with 20 bases between. The CDR3 length is 15 residues. Germline V gene sequence: CDR1 MGHDK, CDR2 SYGVNS. Sampled blood was obtained at baseline, cycle 4 day 1, and cycle 7 day 1. The data were obtained in a study of OX40 agonist ivuxolimab in advanced cancers. The study, taken as a whole, reports: Some nonresponders likewise displayed low normalized T-cell clonal expansion. Clonal expansion by week 6 occurred in CD4+ and CD8+ blood T cells (at 0.1 to 3.0 mg/kg).

V gene TRBV25-1 combines with J gene TRBJ1-1; D call uncertain. The material sequenced was CD4+ or CD8+ T cells sorted from blood, taken in a trial of the OX40 agonist ivuxolimab. This TCR derives from an adult with an advanced solid tumor such as melanoma, head and neck, liver or kidney cancer. The CDR3 reads CASLGRTWEGTEAFF. The CDR3, as DNA: TGTGCCAGCTTAGGACGTACTTGGGAGGGCACTGAAGCTTTCTTT.